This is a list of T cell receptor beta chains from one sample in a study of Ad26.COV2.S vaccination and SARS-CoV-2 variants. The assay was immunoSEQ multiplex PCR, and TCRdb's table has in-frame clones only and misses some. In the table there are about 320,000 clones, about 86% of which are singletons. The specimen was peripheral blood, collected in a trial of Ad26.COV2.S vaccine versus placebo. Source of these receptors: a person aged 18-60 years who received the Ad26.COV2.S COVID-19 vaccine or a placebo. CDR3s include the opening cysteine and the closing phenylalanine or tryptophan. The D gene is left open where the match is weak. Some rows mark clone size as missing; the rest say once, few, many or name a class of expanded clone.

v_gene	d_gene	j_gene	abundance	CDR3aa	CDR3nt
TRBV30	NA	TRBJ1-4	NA	CAWSGRPEKLFF	TGTGCCTGGAGTGGGCGGCCCGAAAAACTGTTTTTT
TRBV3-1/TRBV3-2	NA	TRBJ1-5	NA	CASSQEGKGNQPQHF	TGTGCCAGCAGCCAAGAGGGAAAGGGAAATCAGCCCCAGCATTTT
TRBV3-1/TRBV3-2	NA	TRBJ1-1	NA	CASSQVMGGWAEAFF	TGTGCCAGCAGCCAAGTCATGGGAGGGTGGGCTGAAGCTTTCTTT
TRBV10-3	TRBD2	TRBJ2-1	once	CAITPQLAGEGNEQFF	TGTGCCATCACCCCCCAACTAGCGGGGGAAGGCAATGAGCAGTTCTTC
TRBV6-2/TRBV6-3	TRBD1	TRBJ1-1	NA	CASSYSGRGRAEAFF	TGTGCCAGCAGTTACTCCGGCAGGGGGCGGGCTGAAGCTTTCTTT
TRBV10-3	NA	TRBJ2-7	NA	CAISERYEQYF	TGTGCCATCAGTGAGAGGTACGAGCAGTACTTC
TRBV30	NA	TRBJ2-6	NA	CASNAAAGANVLTF	TGTGCCTCGAACGCGGCAGCCGGGGCCAACGTCCTGACTTTC
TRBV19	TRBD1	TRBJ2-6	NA	CASSTQGTGANVLTF	TGTGCCAGTAGTACACAGGGGACTGGGGCCAACGTCCTGACTTTC
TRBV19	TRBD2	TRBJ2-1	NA	CASSKSPGGVSYNEQFF	TGTGCCAGTAGTAAATCGCCGGGGGGGGTCAGCTACAATGAGCAGTTCTTC
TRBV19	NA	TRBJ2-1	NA	CASNPLGASDEQFF	TGTGCCAGTAATCCCTTGGGGGCCTCGGATGAGCAGTTCTTC
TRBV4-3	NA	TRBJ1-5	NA	CASSQEIRGIQPQHF	TGCGCCAGCAGCCAAGAGATAAGGGGGATTCAGCCCCAGCATTTT
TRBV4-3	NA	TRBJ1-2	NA	CASSQDKDYGYTF	TGCGCCAGCAGCCAAGACAAAGACTATGGCTACACCTTC
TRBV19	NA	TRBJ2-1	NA	CASSSVYNEQFF	TGTGCCAGTAGTAGCGTCTACAATGAGCAGTTCTTC
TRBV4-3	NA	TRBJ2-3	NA	CASSPSLAPYPTDTQYF	TGCGCCAGCAGCCCCTCTCTTGCCCCGTACCCCACAGATACGCAGTATTTT
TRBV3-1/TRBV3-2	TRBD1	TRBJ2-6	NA	CASSQVGQGELSGANVLTF	TGTGCCAGCAGCCAAGTGGGACAGGGTGAGCTTTCTGGGGCCAACGTCCTGACTTTC
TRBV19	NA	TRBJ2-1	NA	CASGSGELGRSEQFF	TGTGCCAGTGGATCAGGGGAGTTGGGGCGCAGTGAGCAGTTCTTC
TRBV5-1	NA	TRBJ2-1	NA	CASSPRRVSYNEQFF	TGCGCCAGCAGCCCGCGGCGGGTCTCCTACAATGAGCAGTTCTTC
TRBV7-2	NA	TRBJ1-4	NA	CASSPQGSNEKLFF	TGTGCCAGCAGCCCACAGGGATCTAATGAAAAACTGTTTTTT
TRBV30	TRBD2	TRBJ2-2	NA	CAWSPELAGLAGELFF	TGTGCCTGGAGTCCGGAACTAGCGGGGCTAGCCGGGGAGCTGTTTTTT
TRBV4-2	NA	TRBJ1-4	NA	CASSQDAGEKLFF	TGTGCCAGCAGCCAAGATGCAGGGGAAAAACTGTTTTTT
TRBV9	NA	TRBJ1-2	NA	CASSVAAGEYGYTF	TGTGCCAGCAGCGTAGCAGCAGGGGAGTATGGCTACACCTTC
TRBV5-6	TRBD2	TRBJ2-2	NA	CASSPGTSGVGELFF	TGTGCCAGCAGCCCCGGGACTAGCGGGGTCGGGGAGCTGTTTTTT
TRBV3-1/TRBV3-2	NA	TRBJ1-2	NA	CASSQAGTPYGYTF	TGTGCCAGCAGCCAAGCCGGGACGCCCTATGGCTACACCTTC
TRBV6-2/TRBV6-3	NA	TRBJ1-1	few	CASSTGNTEAFF	TGTGCCAGCAGTACGGGGAACACTGAAGCTTTCTTT
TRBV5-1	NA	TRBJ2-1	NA	CASSYIKSSYNEQFF	TGCGCCAGCAGCTATATTAAGAGCTCCTACAATGAGCAGTTCTTC
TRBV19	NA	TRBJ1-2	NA	CASSLSGPIYGYTF	TGTGCCAGTAGTTTGTCAGGGCCTATCTATGGCTACACCTTC
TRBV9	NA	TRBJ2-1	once	CASSGGLKFSNEQFF	TGTGCCAGCAGCGGGGGACTGAAGTTCTCCAATGAGCAGTTCTTC
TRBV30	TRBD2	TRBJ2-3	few	CAYKAVTSGGSADTQYF	TGTGCCTATAAAGCCGTGACTAGCGGGGGGTCGGCAGATACGCAGTATTTT
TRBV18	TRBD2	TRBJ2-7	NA	CASSEAGRDEQYF	TGTGCCAGCTCAGAGGCAGGGAGGGACGAGCAGTACTTC
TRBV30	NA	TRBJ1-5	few	CAWSVGTGGQPQHF	TGTGCCTGGAGTGTAGGAACTGGGGGACAGCCCCAGCATTTT
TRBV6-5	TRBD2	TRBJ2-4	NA	CASRVSGGTKNIQYF	TGTGCCAGCAGGGTTAGCGGGGGCACCAAAAACATTCAGTACTTC
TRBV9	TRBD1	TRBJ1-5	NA	CASTPGQGVNQPQHF	TGTGCCAGCACGCCCGGGCAGGGGGTAAATCAGCCCCAGCATTTT
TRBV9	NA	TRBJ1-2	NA	CASSVGMSTRTTNYGYTF	TGTGCCAGCAGCGTAGGAATGAGTACCCGGACAACCAACTATGGCTACACCTTC
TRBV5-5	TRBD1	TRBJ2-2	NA	CASSRQGGTGELFF	TGTGCCAGCAGCCGACAGGGGGGCACCGGGGAGCTGTTTTTT
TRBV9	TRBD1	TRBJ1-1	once	CASSARTGGTEAFF	TGTGCCAGCAGCGCTCGTACAGGGGGCACTGAAGCTTTCTTT
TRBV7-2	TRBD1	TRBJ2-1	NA	CASSSRGQGAYEQFF	TGTGCCAGCAGCTCACGGGGACAGGGGGCATATGAGCAGTTCTTC
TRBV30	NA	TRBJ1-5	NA	CAWSVRGYSNQPQHF	TGTGCCTGGAGTGTAAGGGGATATAGCAATCAGCCCCAGCATTTT
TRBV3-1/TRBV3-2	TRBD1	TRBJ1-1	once	CASSRTGDPTEAFF	TGTGCCAGCAGCCGGACAGGGGATCCCACTGAAGCTTTCTTT
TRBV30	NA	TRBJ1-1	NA	CAWSIQGGFGAFF	TGTGCCTGGAGTATCCAGGGAGGGTTTGGAGCTTTCTTT
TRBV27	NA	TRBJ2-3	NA	CASRGLGGGATDTQYF	TGTGCCAGCAGGGGCCTTGGAGGGGGGGCAACAGATACGCAGTATTTT
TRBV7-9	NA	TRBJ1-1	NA	CASSLGGSGTEAFF	TGTGCCAGCAGCTTGGGGGGAAGCGGCACTGAAGCTTTCTTT
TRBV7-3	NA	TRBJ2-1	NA	CASSFTRGGEQFF	TGTGCCAGCAGCTTCACCCGGGGCGGTGAGCAGTTCTTC
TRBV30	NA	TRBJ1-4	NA	CAWRTEPRPNEKLFF	TGTGCCTGGCGCACTGAACCACGTCCCAATGAAAAACTGTTTTTT
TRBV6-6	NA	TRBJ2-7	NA	CASSVQGGLASEQYF	TGTGCCAGCAGCGTACAGGGAGGATTGGCGAGCGAGCAGTACTTC
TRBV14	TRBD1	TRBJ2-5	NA	CASSQEGTAKQETQYF	TGTGCCAGCAGCCAAGAGGGGACAGCGAAGCAAGAGACCCAGTACTTC
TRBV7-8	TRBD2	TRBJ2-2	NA	CASSRSGGNTGELFF	TGTGCCAGCAGCCGGAGCGGGGGGAACACCGGGGAGCTGTTTTTT
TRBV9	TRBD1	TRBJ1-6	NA	CASSVQGALDSPLHF	TGTGCCAGCAGCGTCCAGGGGGCTCTAGATTCACCCCTCCACTTT
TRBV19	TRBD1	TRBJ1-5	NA	CASSTQGAIQPQHF	TGTGCCAGTAGTACACAGGGGGCGATTCAGCCCCAGCATTTT
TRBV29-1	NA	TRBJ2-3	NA	CSVDGGLGATDTQYF	TGCAGCGTTGACGGGGGTTTAGGGGCCACAGATACGCAGTATTTT
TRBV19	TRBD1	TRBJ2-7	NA	CASSRGQGGSYEQYF	TGTGCCAGTAGTAGGGGACAGGGGGGCTCCTACGAGCAGTACTTC
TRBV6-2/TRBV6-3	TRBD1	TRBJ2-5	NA	CASRYRGPYYQETQYF	TGTGCCAGCAGATACAGGGGTCCCTATTACCAAGAGACCCAGTACTTC
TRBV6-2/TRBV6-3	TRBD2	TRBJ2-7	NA	CASSLNGAGTSGGRSSYEQYF	TGTGCCAGCAGCCTTAATGGGGCCGGGACTAGCGGGGGCCGTAGCTCCTACGAGCAGTACTTC
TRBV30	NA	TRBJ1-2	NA	CAGSGGDYGYTF	TGTGCCGGGTCGGGGGGGGACTATGGCTACACCTTC
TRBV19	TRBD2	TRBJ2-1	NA	CASSGGISYNEQFF	TGTGCCAGTAGCGGGGGGATTTCCTACAATGAGCAGTTCTTC